The T cell receptor (beta chain) under discussion was sequenced for a study of vaccination effects on CD4 cells after COVID-19. As concerns this clone: The antigen is not known.

Data came from immunoSEQ multiplex PCR; TCRdb stores just in-frame clones and leaves some out. The table lists about 15,000 clones, 65% to 80% of them singletons. This CDR3 comprises 14 residues. Germline CDR1 reads SGHVS; CDR2 reads FQNEAQ. V lost 3 bases to trimming and J lost 6 bases, with 11 bases between them. CD4+ T cells specific for antigen were expanded with viral peptide pools by the ViraFEST assay before sequencing. When less than 12 days of culture had elapsed, CD4+ T cells were isolated. This person's SARS-CoV-2 infection, confirmed by PCR, occurred between March and December 2020. It was two doses of either the BNT162b2 or mRNA-1273 vaccine that participants received.

The chain joins TRBV7-8 to TRBJ2-2; D may correspond to TRBD1 or TRBD2 (5 bases each). The sequences come from CD4+ T cells from PBMCs cultured with SARS-CoV-2 spike peptides, collected after COVID-19 vaccination. The TCR comes from a human donor who had a prior SARS-CoV-2 infection. CDR3 in DNA: TGTGCCAGCAGCTTGCTAGTGGGGGCCGGGGAGCTGTTTTTT. It is translated as CASSLLVGAGELFF.